This TCR beta chain was sequenced in a study of T cell responses to AZD1222 COVID-19 vaccine. Study-wide results and caveats: Two AZD1222 administrations were followed by greater Spike-specific TCR breadth and depth. A reported finding is that nearly half of spike-specific TCRs target unmutated variant regions.

The data were produced by immunoSEQ multiplex PCR, yet TCRdb's version contains in-frame clones alone and is incomplete. The sample records 180,000 or so clones, over 85% being singletons. The CDR3 contains 15 residues. The V end lost 11 bases, the J end lost 0 bases, and 14 bases lay between the germline ends. Germline V gives CDR1 ENHRY, CDR2 SYGVKD. About this clone: Its specificity is unknown.

The sequence derives from an adult who received the AZD1222 COVID-19 vaccine. The rearrangement uses TRBV10-3 and TRBJ2-6, with D tentatively TRBD1 (5 bases). The source was peripheral blood, collected 28 days after the second AZD1222 dose. The CDR3 loop reads CAVSTDNSGANVLTF. The DNA for the CDR3 is TGTGCCGTCTCGACAGACAACTCTGGGGCCAACGTCCTGACTTTC.